This TCR beta chain was retrieved from a study of low-dose radiotherapy and immunotherapy resistance in tumors. Across the study: Intravenously given cyclophosphamide 200 mg/m2 followed a two-week schedule that placed each dose one day before radiation and immunotherapy.

V was cut by 1 base and J by 3 bases, with 8 bases left in between. Germline CDR1 and CDR2: SQVTM and ANQGSEA. The CDR3 length is 13 residues. Primers targeting TRAV and TRBV primed first-strand cDNA, covering alpha and beta chains. TCRs were put through approximately 20 PCR cycles of amplification with Phusion. A constant-region primer and the V-primer adapter served as the primer pair. TCRdb independently ran MiXCR on the reads; one entry per CDR3 protein. The table lists around 79,000 distinct CDR3 sequences, 15% to 20% of them singletons. This clonotype occurred many times. Time point described: before trial treatment.

The clonotype was recovered from a male donor with prostate cancer. The chain employs TRBV29-1 and TRBJ2-3; D is unresolved. The sample in question was PBMCs, obtained before treatment. CDR3 nucleotide sequence: TGCAGCGTTGAAGGCCAAGTGACAGATACGCAGTATTTT. Residues: CSVEGQVTDTQYF.